The rows below give T cell receptor beta chains drawn from one sample of a study of CD8 T cells in ankylosing spondylitis. TCRdb itself ran the 5' RACE reads through MiXCR, one entry per CDR3 protein. The table records roughly 190,000 distinct CDR3 sequences, about 13% of them present only once. Sequencing used blood, either unsorted or a sorted T cell fraction (not recorded which). The receptors stem from a male donor with ankylosing spondylitis or in good health (not recorded which). Both conserved end residues are part of each CDR3. A D gene is named only where the DNA matches it firmly. Clone size is not always given. Where it is, it says once, few, many or a class for expanded clones.

clone size: many; D gene: -; J gene: TRBJ1-1; V gene: TRBV10-3; CDR3 protein: CASRGGGYLVEAFF; CDR3 DNA: TGTGCCTCCCGAGGGGGGGGCTACCTAGTTGAAGCTTTCTTT
clone size: few; D gene: -; J gene: TRBJ2-7; V gene: TRBV2; CDR3 protein: CASNSGQLYEQYF; CDR3 DNA: TGTGCCAGCAACTCCGGACAGCTGTACGAGCAGTACTTC
clone size: few; D gene: TRBD1; J gene: TRBJ2-7; V gene: TRBV5-1; CDR3 protein: CASSFPGTGGYEQYF; CDR3 DNA: TGCGCCAGCAGCTTCCCCGGGACAGGGGGCTACGAGCAGTACTTC
clone size: few; D gene: -; J gene: TRBJ2-3; V gene: TRBV24-1; CDR3 protein: CATSETESTDTQYF; CDR3 DNA: TGTGCCACCAGTGAGACGGAAAGCACAGATACGCAGTATTTT
clone size: -; D gene: -; J gene: TRBJ1-5; V gene: TRBV4-1; CDR3 protein: CASSLSYGAGQPQHF; CDR3 DNA: TGCGCCAGCAGCCTCTCCTACGGGGCAGGTCAGCCCCAGCATTTT
clone size: few; D gene: TRBD1; J gene: TRBJ2-5; V gene: TRBV27; CDR3 protein: CASRGDRVTQYF; CDR3 DNA: TGTGCCAGCAGAGGGGACAGGGTCACCCAGTACTTC
clone size: few; D gene: -; J gene: TRBJ2-5; V gene: TRBV7-9; CDR3 protein: CASSGRQAWQETQYF; CDR3 DNA: TGTGCCAGCAGCGGTAGACAGGCTTGGCAGGAGACCCAGTACTTC
clone size: many; D gene: -; J gene: TRBJ2-7; V gene: TRBV20-1; CDR3 protein: CSASVRTEASYEQYF; CDR3 DNA: TGCAGTGCTAGCGTTAGGACAGAGGCGTCCTACGAGCAGTACTTC
clone size: -; D gene: -; J gene: TRBJ1-1; V gene: TRBV4-1; CDR3 protein: CASSQASSRGTEAFF; CDR3 DNA: TGCGCCAGCAGCCAAGCCTCCTCACGGGGCACTGAAGCTTTCTTT
clone size: few; D gene: -; J gene: TRBJ1-4; V gene: TRBV6-6; CDR3 protein: CASSFGTHEKLFF; CDR3 DNA: TGTGCCAGCAGTTTCGGGACTCATGAAAAACTGTTTTTT
clone size: few; D gene: -; J gene: TRBJ2-3; V gene: TRBV18; CDR3 protein: CASSGGFAGFTDTQYF; CDR3 DNA: TGTGCCAGCTCCGGGGGATTCGCGGGATTCACAGATACGCAGTATTTT
clone size: few; D gene: -; J gene: TRBJ2-7; V gene: TRBV7-9; CDR3 protein: CASSARQYEQYF; CDR3 DNA: TGTGCCAGCAGCGCCCGACAGTACGAGCAGTACTTC
clone size: medium-sized; D gene: -; J gene: TRBJ1-6; V gene: TRBV20-1; CDR3 protein: CSARFGSEGSPLHF; CDR3 DNA: TGCAGTGCTAGGTTCGGGTCGGAGGGATCACCCCTCCACTTT
clone size: few; D gene: -; J gene: TRBJ2-7; V gene: TRBV7-2; CDR3 protein: CASSLRDSLWQYF; CDR3 DNA: TGTGCCAGCAGCCTAAGGGACTCGTTGTGGCAGTACTTC
clone size: few; D gene: TRBD1; J gene: TRBJ1-1; V gene: TRBV7-9; CDR3 protein: CASSFGTVTEAFF; CDR3 DNA: TGTGCCAGCAGCTTCGGGACAGTCACTGAAGCTTTCTTT
clone size: -; D gene: -; J gene: TRBJ2-3; V gene: TRBV20-1; CDR3 protein: CSARESAYWQYF; CDR3 DNA: TGCAGTGCTAGAGAGAGCGCATATTGGCAGTATTTT
clone size: medium-sized; D gene: TRBD2; J gene: TRBJ2-7; V gene: TRBV10-1; CDR3 protein: CASSPGGGPEQYF; CDR3 DNA: TGCGCCAGCAGTCCGGGAGGGGGTCCCGAGCAGTACTTC
clone size: -; D gene: TRBD1; J gene: TRBJ2-5; V gene: TRBV6-5; CDR3 protein: CASSYPGTGQETQYF; CDR3 DNA: TGTGCCAGCAGTTATCCCGGGACAGGCCAAGAGACCCAGTACTTC
clone size: few; D gene: -; J gene: TRBJ2-7; V gene: TRBV5-8; CDR3 protein: CASSSNRERGYEQYF; CDR3 DNA: TGTGCCAGCAGCTCCAACAGGGAACGGGGATACGAGCAGTACTTC
clone size: -; D gene: TRBD2; J gene: TRBJ2-5; V gene: TRBV6-5; CDR3 protein: CASSYSPLKRGGETQYF; CDR3 DNA: TGTGCCAGCAGTTACTCCCCCCTCAAGCGGGGAGGGGAGACCCAGTACTTC
clone size: -; D gene: -; J gene: TRBJ2-2; V gene: TRBV3-1; CDR3 protein: CASSFQGQNTGELFF; CDR3 DNA: TGTGCCAGCAGCTTTCAGGGACAGAACACCGGGGAGCTGTTTTTT
clone size: -; D gene: TRBD2; J gene: TRBJ2-3; V gene: TRBV29-1; CDR3 protein: CSGIARTSGTQFGTDTQYF; CDR3 DNA: TGCAGCGGGATCGCCCGGACTAGCGGGACCCAGTTCGGCACAGATACGCAGTATTTT
clone size: -; D gene: -; J gene: TRBJ2-6; V gene: TRBV4-1; CDR3 protein: CASSQGSTGANVLTF; CDR3 DNA: TGCGCCAGCAGCCAGGGGTCTACTGGGGCCAACGTCCTGACTTTC
clone size: few; D gene: -; J gene: TRBJ2-7; V gene: TRBV7-9; CDR3 protein: CASSFSLVDEQYF; CDR3 DNA: TGTGCCAGCAGCTTTTCCCTTGTAGACGAGCAGTACTTC
clone size: few; D gene: TRBD2; J gene: TRBJ2-7; V gene: TRBV4-1; CDR3 protein: CASSQEPSGEYEQYF; CDR3 DNA: TGCGCCAGCAGCCAAGAACCTAGCGGGGAATACGAGCAGTACTTC
clone size: many; D gene: -; J gene: TRBJ2-7; V gene: TRBV21-1; CDR3 protein: CASSQGHNTYEQYF; CDR3 DNA: TGTGCCAGCAGTCAAGGACACAACACTTACGAGCAGTACTTC
clone size: -; D gene: TRBD2; J gene: TRBJ2-1; V gene: TRBV25-1; CDR3 protein: CASSPPKAGGGNEQFF; CDR3 DNA: TGTGCCAGCAGCCCTCCCAAAGCGGGAGGTGGGAATGAGCAGTTCTTC
clone size: -; D gene: TRBD2; J gene: TRBJ2-1; V gene: TRBV7-8; CDR3 protein: CASSLPLADNEQFF; CDR3 DNA: TGTGCCAGCAGCTTACCCCTAGCGGACAATGAGCAGTTCTTC
clone size: many; D gene: -; J gene: TRBJ2-7; V gene: TRBV7-9; CDR3 protein: CASSAGLRLVSEQYF; CDR3 DNA: TGTGCCAGCAGCGCAGGACTTCGTCTCGTGTCAGAGCAGTACTTC
clone size: -; D gene: -; J gene: TRBJ2-2; V gene: TRBV4-1; CDR3 protein: CASSQDPAGWWTGELFF; CDR3 DNA: TGCGCCAGCAGCCAAGATCCGGCAGGGTGGTGGACCGGGGAGCTGTTTTTT
clone size: few; D gene: -; J gene: TRBJ2-1; V gene: TRBV29-1; CDR3 protein: CSVVGTYNEQFF; CDR3 DNA: TGCAGCGTTGTGGGGACTTACAATGAGCAGTTCTTC
clone size: few; D gene: -; J gene: TRBJ1-5; V gene: TRBV12-3/TRBV12-4; CDR3 protein: CASRGGGSNQPQHF; CDR3 DNA: TGTGCCAGCAGGGGCGGGGGTAGCAATCAGCCCCAGCATTTT
clone size: -; D gene: TRBD2; J gene: TRBJ2-7; V gene: TRBV27; CDR3 protein: CASSLTSGTSEQYF; CDR3 DNA: TGTGCCAGCAGCCTAACTAGCGGGACATCGGAGCAGTACTTC
clone size: -; D gene: -; J gene: TRBJ2-3; V gene: TRBV18; CDR3 protein: CASSLDWGDTQYF; CDR3 DNA: TGTGCCAGCTCACTGGACTGGGGAGATACGCAGTATTTT
clone size: few; D gene: TRBD2; J gene: TRBJ2-2; V gene: TRBV9; CDR3 protein: CASSVVLLEDSGSTGELFF; CDR3 DNA: TGTGCCAGCAGCGTAGTACTCTTGGAAGATAGCGGGAGCACCGGGGAGCTGTTTTTT
clone size: -; D gene: TRBD2; J gene: TRBJ2-5; V gene: TRBV9; CDR3 protein: CASSDRLAGEQETQYF; CDR3 DNA: TGTGCCAGCAGCGACCGACTAGCGGGGGAGCAAGAGACCCAGTACTTC
clone size: -; D gene: -; J gene: TRBJ2-3; V gene: TRBV15; CDR3 protein: CATSRDQLSTQYF; CDR3 DNA: TGTGCCACCAGCAGAGATCAACTCTCTACGCAGTATTTT
clone size: many; D gene: -; J gene: TRBJ1-2; V gene: TRBV4-1; CDR3 protein: CASSPRLTTRDPGGYTF; CDR3 DNA: TGCGCCAGCAGCCCCCGCCTCACGACTCGGGACCCAGGGGGCTACACCTTC
clone size: few; D gene: -; J gene: TRBJ2-1; V gene: TRBV12-3/TRBV12-4; CDR3 protein: CASSFIGEQFF; CDR3 DNA: TGTGCCAGCAGTTTTATAGGTGAGCAGTTCTTC
clone size: few; D gene: TRBD1; J gene: TRBJ2-1; V gene: TRBV20-1; CDR3 protein: CSASTSGQGSYSYNEQFF; CDR3 DNA: TGCAGTGCTAGCACCTCCGGACAGGGGTCCTACTCCTACAATGAGCAGTTCTTC
clone size: many; D gene: TRBD1; J gene: TRBJ1-5; V gene: TRBV12-3/TRBV12-4; CDR3 protein: CASSSDRVDQPQHF; CDR3 DNA: TGTGCCAGCAGTTCCGACAGGGTGGACCAGCCCCAGCATTTT
clone size: few; D gene: TRBD2; J gene: TRBJ2-1; V gene: TRBV7-9; CDR3 protein: CASSPAGGSSYNEQFF; CDR3 DNA: TGTGCCAGCAGCCCCGCGGGCGGGAGCTCCTACAATGAGCAGTTCTTC
clone size: many; D gene: -; J gene: TRBJ1-2; V gene: TRBV4-1; CDR3 protein: CASSQDGGYTF; CDR3 DNA: TGCGCCAGCAGCCAAGATGGGGGCTACACCTTC
clone size: -; D gene: -; J gene: TRBJ2-7; V gene: TRBV14; CDR3 protein: CASSQDPPLSSYEQYF; CDR3 DNA: TGTGCCAGCAGCCAAGACCCACCCTTGAGCTCCTACGAGCAGTACTTC
clone size: many; D gene: TRBD1; J gene: TRBJ1-1; V gene: TRBV4-1; CDR3 protein: CASTFRQGGLNTEAFF; CDR3 DNA: TGCGCCAGCACCTTTCGACAGGGGGGATTGAACACTGAAGCTTTCTTT
clone size: few; D gene: -; J gene: TRBJ1-1; V gene: TRBV11-3; CDR3 protein: CASSLDRGEAGTEAFF; CDR3 DNA: TGTGCCAGCAGCTTAGATCGAGGGGAAGCAGGCACTGAAGCTTTCTTT
clone size: -; D gene: -; J gene: TRBJ2-1; V gene: TRBV2; CDR3 protein: CASSDPNNNEQFF; CDR3 DNA: TGTGCCAGCAGTGACCCCAATAACAATGAGCAGTTCTTC
clone size: -; D gene: -; J gene: TRBJ2-6; V gene: TRBV4-1; CDR3 protein: CASSQYSGANVLTF; CDR3 DNA: TGCGCCAGCAGCCAATACTCTGGGGCCAACGTCCTGACTTTC
clone size: few; D gene: TRBD2; J gene: TRBJ2-2; V gene: TRBV7-6; CDR3 protein: CASSPSIPGLAGATGELFF; CDR3 DNA: TGTGCCAGCAGCCCCTCAATCCCGGGACTAGCGGGGGCCACCGGGGAGCTGTTTTTT
clone size: few; D gene: -; J gene: TRBJ2-3; V gene: TRBV12-3/TRBV12-4; CDR3 protein: CASSYTGSADTQYF; CDR3 DNA: TGTGCCAGCAGTTACACGGGGAGTGCAGATACGCAGTATTTT